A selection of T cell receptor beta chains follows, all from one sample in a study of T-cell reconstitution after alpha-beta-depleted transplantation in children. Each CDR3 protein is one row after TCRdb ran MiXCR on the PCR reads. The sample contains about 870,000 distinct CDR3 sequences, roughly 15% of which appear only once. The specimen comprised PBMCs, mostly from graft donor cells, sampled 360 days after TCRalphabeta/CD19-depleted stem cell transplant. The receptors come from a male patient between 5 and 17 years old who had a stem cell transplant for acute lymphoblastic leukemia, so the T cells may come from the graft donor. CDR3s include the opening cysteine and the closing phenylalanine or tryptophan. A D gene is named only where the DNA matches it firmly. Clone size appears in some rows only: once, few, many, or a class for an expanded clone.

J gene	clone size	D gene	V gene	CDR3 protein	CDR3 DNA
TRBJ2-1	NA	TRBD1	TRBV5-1	CASSLEGARDEQFF	TGCGCCAGCAGCTTGGAGGGGGCGAGGGATGAGCAGTTCTTC
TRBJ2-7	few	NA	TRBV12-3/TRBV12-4	CASSPNHERAARGQYF	TGTGCCAGCAGCCCCAACCACGAGCGAGCGGCCCGAGGGCAGTACTTC
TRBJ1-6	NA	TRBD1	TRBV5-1	CASSVTGGATYNSPLHF	TGCGCCAGCAGCGTAACAGGGGGCGCGACCTATAATTCACCCCTCCACTTT
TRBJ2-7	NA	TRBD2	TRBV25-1	CASSDRGRGSSYEQYF	TGTGCCAGCAGTGACCGCGGGAGGGGCAGCTCCTACGAGCAGTACTTC
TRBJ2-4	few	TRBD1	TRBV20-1	CSAPRGSTGEGKNIQYF	TGCAGTGCCCCCCGGGGTTCGACAGGGGAAGGCAAAAACATTCAGTACTTC
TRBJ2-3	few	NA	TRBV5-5	CASRRAPGGRTDTQYF	TGTGCCAGCAGGAGAGCACCCGGGGGACGGACAGATACGCAGTATTTT
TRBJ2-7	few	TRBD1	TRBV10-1	CASSESKMGTGLSYEQYF	TGCGCCAGCAGTGAGTCGAAGATGGGGACAGGCCTCTCCTACGAGCAGTACTTC
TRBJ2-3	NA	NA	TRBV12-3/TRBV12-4	CASSPQPRYSAGYTDTQYF	TGTGCCAGCTCCCCCCAGCCAAGATATTCGGCGGGATACACAGATACGCAGTATTTT
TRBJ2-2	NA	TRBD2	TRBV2	CASRGGSTQGPNTGELFF	TGTGCCAGCAGGGGAGGGTCAACGCAGGGACCGAACACCGGGGAGCTGTTTTTT
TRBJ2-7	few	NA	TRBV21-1	CASSKAWDGVYEQYF	TGTGCCAGCAGCAAAGCGTGGGACGGGGTCTACGAGCAGTACTTC
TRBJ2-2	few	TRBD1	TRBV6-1	CASAKQGANTGELFF	TGTGCCAGCGCCAAACAGGGGGCGAACACCGGGGAGCTGTTTTTT
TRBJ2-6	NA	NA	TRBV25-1	CASSEHLKAQGANVLTF	TGTGCCAGCAGTGAGCACCTTAAGGCGCAAGGGGCCAACGTCCTGACTTTC
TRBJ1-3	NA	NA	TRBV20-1	CSASKSGVFSGNTIYF	TGCAGTGCTAGCAAGTCCGGGGTCTTCAGTGGAAACACCATATATTTT
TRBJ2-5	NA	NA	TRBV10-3	CAHSPRDQETQYF	TGTGCCCACTCGCCCCGGGACCAAGAGACCCAGTACTTC
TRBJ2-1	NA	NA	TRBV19	CASSISWLAQEQFF	TGTGCCAGTAGTATTAGTTGGCTCGCGCAAGAGCAGTTCTTC
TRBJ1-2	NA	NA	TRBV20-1	CSAPRNYNYGYTF	TGCAGTGCTCCAAGGAACTATAACTATGGCTACACCTTC
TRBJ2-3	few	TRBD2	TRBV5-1	CASLKGRGATDTQYF	TGCGCCAGCCTCAAGGGGAGGGGAGCCACAGATACGCAGTATTTT
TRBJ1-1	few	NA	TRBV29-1	CSVGRVEEAFF	TGCAGCGTTGGCCGGGTGGAGGAAGCTTTCTTT
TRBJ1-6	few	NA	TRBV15	CATSRDPSYNSPLHF	TGTGCCACCAGCCGGGACCCCTCCTATAATTCACCCCTCCACTTT
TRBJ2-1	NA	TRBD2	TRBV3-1	CASSQEGGSIGNEQFF	TGTGCCAGCAGCCAAGAAGGCGGGAGTATTGGGAATGAGCAGTTCTTC
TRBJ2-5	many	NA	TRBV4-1	CASSQAVGRGGQETQYF	TGCGCCAGCAGCCAAGCGGTGGGGCGAGGAGGCCAAGAGACCCAGTACTTC
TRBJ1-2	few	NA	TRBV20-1	CSARGTYKEPSGAFYGYTF	TGCAGTGCTAGAGGGACGTATAAGGAACCCTCAGGGGCCTTTTATGGCTACACCTTC